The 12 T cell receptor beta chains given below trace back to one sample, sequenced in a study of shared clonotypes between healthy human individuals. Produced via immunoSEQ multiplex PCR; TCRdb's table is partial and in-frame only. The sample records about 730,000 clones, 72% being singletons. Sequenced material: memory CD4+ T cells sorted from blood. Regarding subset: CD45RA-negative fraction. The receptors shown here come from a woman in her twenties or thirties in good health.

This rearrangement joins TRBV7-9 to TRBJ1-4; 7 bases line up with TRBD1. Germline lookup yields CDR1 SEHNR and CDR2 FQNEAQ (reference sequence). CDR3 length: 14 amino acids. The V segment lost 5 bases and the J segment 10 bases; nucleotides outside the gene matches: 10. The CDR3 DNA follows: TGTGCCAGCAGCGACTCGGGACAGACGCCAAAACTGTTTTTT. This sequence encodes CASSDSGQTPKLFF.

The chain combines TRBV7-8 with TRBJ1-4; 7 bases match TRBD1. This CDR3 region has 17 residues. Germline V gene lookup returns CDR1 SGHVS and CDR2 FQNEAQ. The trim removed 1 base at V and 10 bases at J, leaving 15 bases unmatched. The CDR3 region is CASSLGQGKAVLGKLFF. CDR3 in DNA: TGTGCCAGCAGCTTAGGACAGGGAAAGGCCGTCCTCGGAAAACTGTTTTTT. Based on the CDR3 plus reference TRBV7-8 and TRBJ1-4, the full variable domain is GAGVSQSPRYKVAKRGQDVALRCDPISGHVSLFWYQQALGQGPEFLTYFQNEAQLDKSGLPSDRFFAERPEGSVSTLKIQRTQQEDSAVYLCASSLGQGKAVLGKLFFGSGTQLSVL.

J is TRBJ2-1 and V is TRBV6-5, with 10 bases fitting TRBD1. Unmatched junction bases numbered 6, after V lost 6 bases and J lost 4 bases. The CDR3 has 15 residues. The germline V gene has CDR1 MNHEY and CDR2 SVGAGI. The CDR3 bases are TGTGCCAGCAGGCCCGGGACAGGGGTATACAATGAGCAGTTCTTC. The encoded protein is CASRPGTGVYNEQFF.

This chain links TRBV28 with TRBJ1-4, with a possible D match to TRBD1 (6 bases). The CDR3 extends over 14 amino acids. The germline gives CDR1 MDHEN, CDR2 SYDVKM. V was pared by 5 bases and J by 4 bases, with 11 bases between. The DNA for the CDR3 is TGTGCCAGCAGTGTCGACAGGAGTAATGAAAAACTGTTTTTT. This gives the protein CASSVDRSNEKLFF.

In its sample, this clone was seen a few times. The CDR3 nucleotides read TGTGCCAGCAGCTTAGATGCCCTGGTCGGCACAGATACGCAGTATTTT. Protein sequence: CASSLDALVGTDTQYF. V is TRBV7-2 and J is TRBJ2-3; D is ambiguous. Germline CDR1 reads SGHTA; CDR2 reads FQGNSA. V was clipped by 1 base and J by 1 base, with 12 bases between them. There are 16 residues in the CDR3.

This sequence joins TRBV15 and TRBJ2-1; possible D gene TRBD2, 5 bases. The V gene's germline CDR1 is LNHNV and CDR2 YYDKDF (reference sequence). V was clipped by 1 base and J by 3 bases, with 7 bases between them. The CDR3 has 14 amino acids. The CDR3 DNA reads TGTGCCACCAGCAGAGGGACTGTCTACAATGAGCAGTTCTTC. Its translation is CATSRGTVYNEQFF.

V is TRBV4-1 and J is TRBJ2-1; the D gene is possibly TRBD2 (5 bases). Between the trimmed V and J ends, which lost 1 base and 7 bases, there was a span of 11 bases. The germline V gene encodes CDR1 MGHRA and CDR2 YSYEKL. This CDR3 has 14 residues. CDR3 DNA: TGCGCCAGCAGCCAAGCTCGGGAAGGAAATGAGCAGTTCTTC. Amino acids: CASSQAREGNEQFF.

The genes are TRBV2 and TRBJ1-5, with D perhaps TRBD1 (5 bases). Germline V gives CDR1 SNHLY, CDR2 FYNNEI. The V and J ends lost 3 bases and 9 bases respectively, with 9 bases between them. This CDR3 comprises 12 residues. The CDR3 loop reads CASSEGERPQHF. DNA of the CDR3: TGTGCCAGCAGTGAGGGGGAACGGCCCCAGCATTTT.

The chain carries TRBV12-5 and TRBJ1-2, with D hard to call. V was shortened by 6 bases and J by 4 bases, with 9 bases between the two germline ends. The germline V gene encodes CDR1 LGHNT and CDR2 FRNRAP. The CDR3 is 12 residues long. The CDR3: CASGVGSYGYTF. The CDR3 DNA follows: TGTGCTAGTGGCGTGGGTTCCTATGGCTACACCTTC.

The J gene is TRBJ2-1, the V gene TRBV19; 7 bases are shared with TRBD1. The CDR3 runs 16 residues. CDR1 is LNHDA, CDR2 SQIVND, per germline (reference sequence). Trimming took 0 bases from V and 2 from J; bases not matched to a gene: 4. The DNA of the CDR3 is TGTGCCAGTAGTATAGAGGCAGGGGGTCCCTACAATGAGCAGTTCTTC. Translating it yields CASSIEAGGPYNEQFF.

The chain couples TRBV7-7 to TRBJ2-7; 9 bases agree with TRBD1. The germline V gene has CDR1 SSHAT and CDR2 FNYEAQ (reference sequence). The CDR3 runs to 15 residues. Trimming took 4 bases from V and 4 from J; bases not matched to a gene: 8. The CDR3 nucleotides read TGTGCCAGCAGCTCTGGACAGGGGTCCCTGTACGAGCAGTACTTC. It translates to CASSSGQGSLYEQYF.

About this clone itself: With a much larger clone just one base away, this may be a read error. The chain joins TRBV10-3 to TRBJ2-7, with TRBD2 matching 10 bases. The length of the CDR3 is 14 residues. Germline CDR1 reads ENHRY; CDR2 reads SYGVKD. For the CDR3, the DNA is TGTGCCACCAGTAAGCTAGCGGGAGCCTACGAGCAGTACTTC. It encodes CATSKLAGAYEQYF.